Listed below are T cell receptor beta chains from one sample, sequenced in a study of response to subunit inactivated influenza vaccine. TCRdb re-called the RT-PCR reads through MiXCR, storing one row per CDR3 protein. The repertoire holds more than 450,000 distinct CDR3 sequences, with 6% to 9% as singletons. The starting material was PBMCs from blood, obtained less than 30 months after vaccination. The source of these receptors is a man between 50 and 75 years old who received an inactivated influenza vaccine. Both conserved end residues are part of each CDR3. A D gene is named only where the DNA matches it firmly. Clone size appears in some rows only: once, few, many, or a class for an expanded clone.

v_gene	len	j_gene	abundance	d_gene	CDR3aa	CDR3nt
TRBV25-1	18	TRBJ1-2	few	.	CASTGIFQPGPLNYGYTF	TGTGCCAGCACAGGAATTTTCCAACCAGGACCCCTTAACTATGGCTACACCTTC
TRBV7-2	16	TRBJ2-7	few	TRBD2	CASSLGLAGGAYEQYF	TGTGCCAGCAGCTTAGGGCTAGCGGGGGGAGCGTACGAGCAGTACTTC
TRBV4-2	14	TRBJ1-2	.	.	CASSQDSSRGGYTF	TGTGCCAGCAGCCAAGATTCGTCGAGGGGCGGCTACACCTTC
TRBV7-9	13	TRBJ2-1	.	.	CASSLGLSNEQFF	TGTGCCAGCAGCCTAGGGCTTAGCAATGAGCAGTTCTTC
TRBV4-2	16	TRBJ2-3	many	TRBD2	CASSQDRGGGTDTQYF	TGTGCCAGCAGCCAAGACCGGGGGGGAGGCACAGATACGCAGTATTTT
TRBV11-2	13	TRBJ2-3	few	.	CASSLMQGDTQYF	TGTGCCAGCAGCTTAATGCAGGGGGATACGCAGTATTTT
TRBV29-1	14	TRBJ1-2	few	TRBD1	CSVATGDGSYGYTF	TGCAGCGTAGCGACAGGGGATGGGAGTTATGGCTACACCTTC
TRBV24-1	16	TRBJ2-1	.	.	CATSDSDYKSYNEQFF	TGTGCCACCAGTGATTCAGACTATAAGTCCTACAATGAGCAGTTCTTC
TRBV6-5	16	TRBJ1-1	few	TRBD1	CASSSPGGLMNTEAFF	TGTGCCAGCAGTTCTCCAGGGGGCTTGATGAACACTGAAGCTTTCTTT
TRBV10-1	16	TRBJ2-7	.	TRBD2	CASGSHSGGIPYEQYF	TGCGCCAGCGGAAGTCATAGCGGGGGAATCCCCTACGAGCAGTACTTC